The 5 T cell receptor beta chains below come from one sample, sequenced in a study of blood T cell repertoires in COVID-19. Assay used: immunoSEQ multiplex PCR; TCRdb lists only in-frame clones, some missing. This table holds about 100,000 clones, roughly 82% found once. Sequenced: peripheral blood. Source of these receptors: a man aged 55 to 70 with acute or convalescent COVID-19.

Here the CDR3 DNA reads TGTGCCAGCAGCTTAAGGTGGGGCCCCACCGGAGTAGAGACTGAAGCTTTCTTT. It translates to CASSLRWGPTGVETEAFF. This chain uses TRBV7-6 with TRBJ1-1; tentative D call: TRBD1 (5 bases). Deletions cut 2 bases from V and 5 bases from J, with 24 bases between. The CDR3 totals 18 residues. Germline CDR1 is SGHVS and CDR2 is FNYEAQ.

This chain joins TRBV19 and TRBJ1-3; D unresolved. V was pared by 7 bases and J by 0 bases, with 10 bases between. This CDR3 region has 14 residues. Germline values: CDR1 LNHDA, CDR2 SQIVND (reference sequence). Here the CDR3 reads CASIQTASGNTIYF. The CDR3, as DNA: TGTGCCAGTATACAAACCGCCTCTGGAAACACCATATATTTT. Drawing the rest from reference TRBV19 and TRBJ1-3, the complete variable domain is DGGITQSPKYLFRKEGQNVTLSCEQNLNHDAMYWYRQDPGQGLRLIYYSQIVNDFQKGDIAEGYSVSREKKESFPLTVTSAQKNPTAFYLCASIQTASGNTIYFGEGSWLTVV.

This chain joins TRBV28 and TRBJ2-3; 10 bases map to TRBD2. The V segment lost 4 bases and the J segment 1 base; nucleotides outside the gene matches: 2. CDR1 and CDR2 from the germline V gene are MDHEN and SYDVKM. This CDR3 comprises 15 residues. Written as DNA, the CDR3 is TGTGCCAGCAGTTCCGGGACTAGCGGCACAGATACGCAGTATTTT. Amino acid sequence: CASSSGTSGTDTQYF.

The rearrangement links TRBV9 to TRBJ1-1; TRBD1 agrees at 8 bases. CDR1 and CDR2 (germline): SGDLS, YYNGEE. V lost 2 bases and J lost 2; bases outside the gene matches: 5. This CDR3 region has 15 residues. The CDR3 loop is CASSVGTGPNTEAFF. As DNA, the CDR3 is TGTGCCAGCAGCGTCGGGACAGGCCCCAACACTGAAGCTTTCTTT.

The J gene is TRBJ2-1, the V gene TRBV7-2; D may be TRBD2 (5 bases). The CDR3 runs to 15 residues. Germline V gene lookup returns CDR1 SGHTA and CDR2 FQGNSA. The V end was cut by 7 bases, the J end by 4 bases, with 17 bases between. In nucleotides, the CDR3 is TGTGCCAGCACCCTAAGTAGTGGGAGTTACAATGAGCAGTTCTTC. Its protein is CASTLSSGSYNEQFF. Complete variable domain (other parts from reference TRBV7-2 and TRBJ2-1): GAGVSQSPSNKVTEKGKDVELRCDPISGHTALYWYRQSLGQGLEFLIYFQGNSAPDKSGLPSDRFSAERTGGSVSTLTIQRTQQEDSAVYLCASTLSSGSYNEQFFGPGTRLTVL.